This T cell receptor beta chain was captured in a study of vaccination effects on CD4 cells after COVID-19. Under the ViraFEST assay, PBMC were stimulated with viral peptide pools so that antigen-specific CD4+ T cells expanded. Sequencing was performed afterwards. Following a roughly 11-day culture, CD4+ T cells were purified. Either the BNT162b2 or mRNA-1273 vaccine was given to participants in two doses. Only in-frame clones appear in the TCRdb table, and some are missing; sequencing was by immunoSEQ multiplex PCR. This sample has under 20,000 clones, with approximately 70% found just once. The CDR3 length is 14 residues. J gave up 11 bases and V 6 bases, and 13 bases lay outside the gene matches. The germline V gene encodes CDR1 MRHNA and CDR2 SNTAGT. This clone was seen a handful of times. The antigen is not known.

The source is a human donor who received a COVID-19 vaccine. The sequences come from CD4+ T cells from PBMCs cultured with SARS-CoV-2 spike peptides, collected after COVID-19 vaccination. The J gene is TRBJ1-1, the V gene TRBV6-4; 9 positions agree with TRBD1. The CDR3 loop reads CASSKETGTGWAFF. The DNA of the CDR3 is TGTGCCAGCAGCAAAGAAACCGGGACAGGGTGGGCTTTCTTT.